Shown below are 11 T cell receptor beta chains from a single sample sequenced in a study of T cell responses to AZD1222 COVID-19 vaccine. TCRdb's table, derived via immunoSEQ multiplex PCR, lists solely in-frame clones and lacks some. The data hold around 130,000 clones, with approximately 90% observed a single time. The sample consisted of peripheral blood, taken 28 days after the second dose of the MenACWY control vaccine. Receptors were obtained from an adult who received the MenACWY meningococcal vaccine as a control.

V is TRBV7-9 and J is TRBJ1-4; D is unclear. V was cut by 2 bases and J by 3 bases, with 13 bases left in between. This CDR3 is built from 16 residues. Germline-derived CDR1 and CDR2 are SEHNR and FQNEAQ (reference sequence). The CDR3 is CASSLPSRAPNEKLFF. The CDR3 DNA reads TGTGCCAGCAGCTTACCTAGCCGGGCCCCTAATGAAAAACTGTTTTTT.

The rearrangement uses TRBV5-5 and TRBJ1-6; 8 bases map to TRBD1. Germline CDR1 reads SGHKS; CDR2 reads YYEKEE (reference sequence). CDR3 length: 15 amino acids. With 0 bases clipped from V and 4 bases from J, the junction kept 0 bases outside the gene matches. The CDR3 bases are TGTGCCAGCAGCTTGGGGACAGGGTATAATTCACCCCTCCACTTT. Protein sequence: CASSLGTGYNSPLHF.

V usage is TRBV7-9 and J usage is TRBJ1-1, with D unclear. This CDR3 is built from 14 residues. Germline-derived CDR1 and CDR2 are SEHNR and FQNEAQ (reference sequence). V lost 1 base, J lost 6 bases, and 12 bases lay in between. In nucleotides, the CDR3 is TGTGCCAGCAGCTTAGTAGCGGGGAGGGCTGAAGCTTTCTTT. This translates into CASSLVAGRAEAFF.

The V and J genes are TRBV3-1 (or the pseudogene TRBV3-2) and TRBJ2-7; TRBD2 matches at 8 bases. Germline trimming cut 3 bases from V and 2 bases from J; bases unmatched to any gene: 9. This CDR3 region has 16 residues. Germline V gives CDR1 LGHDT, CDR2 YNNKEL (reference sequence). CDR3: CASSHRAGGTPYEQYF. CDR3 nucleotide sequence: TGTGCCAGCAGCCACCGGGCGGGAGGCACACCCTACGAGCAGTACTTC.

This chain joins TRBV11-2 and TRBJ2-7; either TRBD1 or TRBD2 may supply D (5 bases each). CDR1 is SGHAT and CDR2 is FQNNGV in the germline V gene. The CDR3 length is 14 residues. Between the trimmed V and J ends, which lost 2 bases and 0 bases, there was a span of 8 bases. CDR3 sequence (DNA): TGTGCCAGCAGCTTATGGGGGAGCTCCTACGAGCAGTACTTC. Its protein is CASSLWGSSYEQYF.

The chain couples TRBV4-2 to TRBJ2-1; 8 nucleotides align to TRBD1. The CDR3 consists of 17 residues. Germline values: CDR1 LGHNA, CDR2 YNFKEQ. J gave up 4 bases and V 1 base, and 9 bases lay outside the gene matches. The CDR3 loop reads CASSQGPGQGEYNEQFF. CDR3 DNA: TGTGCCAGCAGCCAAGGCCCCGGACAGGGAGAATACAATGAGCAGTTCTTC.

The chain is built from TRBV18 and TRBJ2-2; no firm D call. Per the germline V gene, CDR1 is KGHSH and CDR2 is LQKENI. The CDR3 consists of 16 residues. V was clipped by 3 bases and J by 4 bases, with 15 bases between them. CDR3 nucleotides: TGTGCCAGCTCACCCCTCGTGGGCAGCTCCACCGGGGAGCTGTTTTTT. This codes for CASSPLVGSSTGELFF.

V usage is TRBV10-2 and J usage is TRBJ2-3; TRBD2 matches 9 bases. The germline V gene encodes CDR1 WSHSY and CDR2 SAAADI. The CDR3 is made up of 16 amino acids. V shed 2 bases, J shed 2 bases, and the junction held 5 bases outside the gene matches. The CDR3 DNA follows: TGCGCCAGCAGTGAGAGTAGCGGGGGATCCACAGATACGCAGTATTTT. Translation gives CASSESSGGSTDTQYF.

V is TRBV11-2 and J is TRBJ2-7; TRBD1 might be the D (5 bases). V was clipped by 1 base and J by 2 bases, with 12 bases between them. This CDR3 spans 15 amino acids. Germline CDR1 SGHAT, CDR2 FQNNGV. This CDR3 is CASSLVYSRAYEQYF. As DNA, the CDR3 is TGTGCCAGCAGCTTAGTTTATAGCAGGGCCTACGAGCAGTACTTC.

This chain joins TRBV5-5 and TRBJ2-7; 11 bases map to TRBD1. The CDR3 spans 18 residues. After removal of 0 bases from V and 3 bases from J, the junction contained 11 bases not matched to a gene. The V gene's germline CDR1 is SGHKS and CDR2 YYEKEE (reference sequence). The CDR3 DNA follows: TGTGCCAGCAGCTTGGACGGGACAGGGGGACTAGGAGACTACGAGCAGTACGTC. Its translation: CASSLDGTGGLGDYEQYV.

The chain is built from TRBV6-5 and TRBJ2-6; D gene unclear. V lost 4 bases, J lost 3 bases, and 10 bases lay in between. This CDR3 comprises 15 residues. Germline V CDR1 and CDR2: MNHEY, SVGAGI. CDR3: CASSSLPRGANVLTF. The DNA of the CDR3 is TGTGCCAGCAGTTCTTTGCCCCGTGGGGCCAACGTCCTGACTTTC.